These T cell receptor beta chains were read from a single sample in a study of shared clonotypes between healthy human individuals. Sequencing was performed with immunoSEQ multiplex PCR; in TCRdb, only in-frame clones are kept and a portion is missing. The repertoire consists of about 1 million clones, with 60% to 80% occurring once and the leading ten covering over 1.3%. The material sequenced was memory CD4+ T cells sorted from blood. The receptors were sampled from a man between 18 and 35 years old in good health. The CDR3 runs from the conserved cysteine through the conserved F or W. A D gene is named only where the DNA matches it firmly. Size tells how often a clone was seen (once, few, many) or the class of an expanded clone, and some rows leave it out.

v_call: TRBV7-9
clone_size: NA
j_call: TRBJ1-5
d_call: TRBD1
cdr3_aa: CASSSVGTADQPQHF
cdr3_nt: TGTGCCAGCAGCTCGGTAGGGACAGCTGATCAGCCCCAGCATTTT

v_call: TRBV6-1
clone_size: few
j_call: TRBJ1-2
d_call: NA
cdr3_aa: CASKTGTTYGYTF
cdr3_nt: TGTGCCAGCAAGACCGGGACAACCTATGGCTACACCTTC

v_call: TRBV7-9
clone_size: NA
j_call: TRBJ1-2
d_call: NA
cdr3_aa: CASSSGDYGYTF
cdr3_nt: TGTGCCAGCAGCTCTGGAGATTATGGCTACACCTTC

v_call: TRBV20-1
clone_size: few
j_call: TRBJ1-4
d_call: NA
cdr3_aa: CSAWTDEKLFF
cdr3_nt: TGCAGTGCATGGACGGATGAAAAACTGTTTTTT

v_call: TRBV12-5
clone_size: few
j_call: TRBJ2-1
d_call: NA
cdr3_aa: CASVKQSYNEQFF
cdr3_nt: TGTGCTAGTGTTAAACAGTCCTACAATGAGCAGTTCTTC

v_call: TRBV25-1
clone_size: NA
j_call: TRBJ1-2
d_call: NA
cdr3_aa: CASSEVWNGYTF
cdr3_nt: TGTGCCAGCAGTGAAGTATGGAATGGCTACACCTTC

v_call: TRBV28
clone_size: NA
j_call: TRBJ2-1
d_call: NA
cdr3_aa: CASSTTAPSSYNEQFF
cdr3_nt: TGTGCCAGCAGCACGACAGCGCCGAGCTCCTACAATGAGCAGTTCTTC

v_call: TRBV7-8
clone_size: few
j_call: TRBJ1-6
d_call: NA
cdr3_aa: CASSPREGESPLHF
cdr3_nt: TGTGCCAGCAGCCCGCGGGAGGGTGAATCACCCCTCCACTTT

v_call: TRBV6-1
clone_size: NA
j_call: TRBJ2-7
d_call: NA
cdr3_aa: CASKEWGSPSYEQYF
cdr3_nt: TGTGCCAGCAAAGAGTGGGGGTCCCCCTCCTACGAGCAGTACTTC

v_call: TRBV4-2
clone_size: NA
j_call: TRBJ2-1
d_call: NA
cdr3_aa: CASSQDNYNEQFF
cdr3_nt: TGTGCCAGCAGCCAAGATAATTACAATGAGCAGTTCTTC

v_call: TRBV2
clone_size: NA
j_call: TRBJ2-1
d_call: TRBD1
cdr3_aa: CASSRDSPYNEQFF
cdr3_nt: TGTGCCAGCAGCCGGGACAGCCCATACAATGAGCAGTTCTTC

v_call: TRBV6-6
clone_size: NA
j_call: TRBJ2-7
d_call: NA
cdr3_aa: CASSYSPSSYEQYF
cdr3_nt: TGTGCCAGCAGTTACTCTCCCTCCTCCTACGAGCAGTACTTC

v_call: TRBV18
clone_size: NA
j_call: TRBJ2-7
d_call: NA
cdr3_aa: CASSQIGLGGEQYF
cdr3_nt: TGTGCCAGCTCACAGATAGGACTAGGGGGCGAGCAGTACTTC

v_call: TRBV5-6
clone_size: NA
j_call: TRBJ1-1
d_call: NA
cdr3_aa: CASSLVQGGTEAFF
cdr3_nt: TGTGCCAGCAGCTTGGTTCAGGGTGGGACTGAAGCTTTCTTT

v_call: TRBV19
clone_size: NA
j_call: TRBJ2-3
d_call: NA
cdr3_aa: CASKQYSTDTQYF
cdr3_nt: TGTGCCAGTAAGCAGTATAGCACAGATACGCAGTATTTT

v_call: TRBV19
clone_size: NA
j_call: TRBJ1-5
d_call: NA
cdr3_aa: CATARTAKSVNQPQHF
cdr3_nt: TGTGCCACCGCTCGGACGGCTAAGAGTGTCAATCAGCCCCAGCATTTT

v_call: TRBV5-1
clone_size: NA
j_call: TRBJ2-5
d_call: NA
cdr3_aa: CASSAGLQKVETQYF
cdr3_nt: TGCGCCAGCAGCGCGGGACTCCAGAAGGTAGAGACCCAGTACTTC

v_call: TRBV6-1
clone_size: NA
j_call: TRBJ2-1
d_call: TRBD1
cdr3_aa: CASSEADRDNEQFF
cdr3_nt: TGTGCCAGCAGTGAAGCAGACAGGGACAATGAGCAGTTCTTC